One sample yielded the 4 T cell receptor beta chains listed below, sequenced in a study of technical replicates of blood from several donors. Some clones are missing from TCRdb's copy, which holds only in-frame ones; the method was immunoSEQ multiplex PCR. This table has just over 75,000 clones, more than 85% appearing once. Sequencing input: T cells isolated from PBMCs. All receptors derive from a human donor in good health.

DNA of the CDR3: TGTGCCACCAAGAACATCGACAGCTCCTACGAGCAGTACTTC. This translates into CATKNIDSSYEQYF. This sequence joins TRBV6-1 and TRBJ2-7; D is possibly TRBD1 (5 bases). The V gene lost 10 bases and the J gene lost 0 bases, with 16 bases spanning the gap. Germline values: CDR1 MNHNS, CDR2 SASEGT. CDR3 size: 14 residues.

A single count supports this clone. This chain links TRBV5-6 with TRBJ2-7, with D possibly TRBD2 on 6 matching bases. The CDR3 contains 14 residues. Germline V CDR1 and CDR2: SGHDT, YYEEEE. Trimming removed 4 bases from V and 3 bases from J, with 14 bases in between. The CDR3: CASSQPTSYYEQYF. CDR3 in DNA: TGTGCCAGCAGCCAACCAACTAGCTACTACGAGCAGTACTTC.

The chain is built from TRBV4-1 and TRBJ2-1; 8 nucleotides match TRBD1. This CDR3 region has 16 residues. V lost 4 bases and J lost 7; bases outside the gene matches: 12. Germline CDR1 is MGHRA and CDR2 is YSYEKL. The CDR3 sequence: CASSRPKQGGRNEQFF. Written as DNA, the CDR3 is TGCGCCAGCAGCCGACCGAAACAGGGGGGAAGGAATGAGCAGTTCTTC.

The chain couples TRBV5-1 to TRBJ2-1; 13 bases fit TRBD2. The germline V gene encodes CDR1 SGHRS and CDR2 YFSETQ. The CDR3 totals 16 residues. V was pared by 4 bases and J by 3 bases, with 4 bases of the junction left unmatched. CDR3 bases: TGCGCCAGCAGCCCCGGGACTAGCGGGATCTACAATGAGCAGTTCTTC. It codes for CASSPGTSGIYNEQFF. Based on the CDR3 plus reference TRBV5-1 and TRBJ2-1, the full variable domain is KAGVTQTPRYLIKTRGQQVTLSCSPISGHRSVSWYQQTPGQGLQFLFEYFSETQRNKGNFPGRFSGRQFSNSRSEMNVSTLELGDSALYLCASSPGTSGIYNEQFFGPGTRLTVL.